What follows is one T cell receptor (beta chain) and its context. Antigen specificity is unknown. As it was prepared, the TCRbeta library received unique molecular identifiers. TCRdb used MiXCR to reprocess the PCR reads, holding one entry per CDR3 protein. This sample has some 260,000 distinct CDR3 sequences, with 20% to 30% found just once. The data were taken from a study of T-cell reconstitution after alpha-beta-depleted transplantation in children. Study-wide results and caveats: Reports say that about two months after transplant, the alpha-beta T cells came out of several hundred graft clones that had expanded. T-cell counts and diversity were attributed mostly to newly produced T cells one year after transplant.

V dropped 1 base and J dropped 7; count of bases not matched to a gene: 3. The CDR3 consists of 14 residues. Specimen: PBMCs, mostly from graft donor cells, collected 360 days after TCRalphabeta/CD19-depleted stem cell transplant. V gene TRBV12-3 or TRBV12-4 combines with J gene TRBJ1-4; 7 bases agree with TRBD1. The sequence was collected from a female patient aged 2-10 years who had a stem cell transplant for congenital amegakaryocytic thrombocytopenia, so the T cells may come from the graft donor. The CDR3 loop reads CASSLGRGSEKLFF. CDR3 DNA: TGTGCCAGCAGTTTAGGCAGGGGGAGTGAAAAACTGTTTTTT.